This T cell receptor beta chain was recorded in a study of glioma-infiltrating T cells after dendritic cell vaccination. For the study at large: Patients had newly diagnosed or recurrent glioblastoma and received dendritic cell vaccines. Findings and caveats of the study: Few patients contributed both blood and tumor specimens.

Sequencing used immunoSEQ multiplex PCR; TCRdb keeps in-frame clones, though not all of them. In the table there are 90,000 to 110,000 clones, 90% of which are singletons. The V segment lost 4 bases and the J segment 1 base; nucleotides outside the gene matches: 4. This CDR3 is built from 18 residues. Germline CDR1 SGHRS, CDR2 YFSETQ. With respect to this clone: Its antigen is unidentified.

Time point described: after dendritic cell vaccination, including at tumor progression/relapse. Blood PBMC samples: pre-vaccination, two weeks post third vaccination, and at tumor progression. Sequencing used blood, obtained after dendritic cell vaccination. V and J are TRBV5-1 and TRBJ2-2; 16 nucleotides agree with TRBD2. The sequence came from a human donor with glioblastoma. The CDR3 nucleotides are TGCGCCAGCAGCCCTGGGACTAGCGGGAGGGGGAACACCGGGGAGCTGTTTTTT. It codes for CASSPGTSGRGNTGELFF. The full variable domain, completed using reference TRBV5-1 and TRBJ2-2, is KAGVTQTPRYLIKTRGQQVTLSCSPISGHRSVSWYQQTPGQGLQFLFEYFSETQRNKGNFPGRFSGRQFSNSRSEMNVSTLELGDSALYLCASSPGTSGRGNTGELFFGEGSRLTVL.